The rows below give T cell receptor beta chains drawn from one sample of a study of T cell responses to AZD1222 COVID-19 vaccine. TCRdb's table, derived via immunoSEQ multiplex PCR, lists solely in-frame clones and lacks some. The table shows approximately 130,000 clones, with about 89% occurring only once. Sequencing used peripheral blood, obtained 28 days after the second AZD1222 dose. These receptors were taken from an adult who received the AZD1222 COVID-19 vaccine. Both conserved end residues are part of each CDR3. D genes are given only for firm matches. Only some rows state a clone size, as once, few, many or a class for expanded clones.

TRBV5-1	TRBJ2-7	once	.	CASSLYGRIEQYF	TGCGCCAGCAGCTTGTATGGCCGCATCGAGCAGTACTTC
TRBV19	TRBJ1-1	.	.	CASMWGGLAEAFF	TGTGCCAGTATGTGGGGAGGGCTGGCTGAAGCTTTCTTT
TRBV5-8	TRBJ2-7	.	.	CASSLGTDYEQYF	TGTGCCAGCAGCTTGGGTACCGACTACGAGCAGTACTTC
TRBV3-1/TRBV3-2	TRBJ2-3	.	TRBD2	CASSHSAGEIPDTQYF	TGTGCCAGCAGCCATTCGGCGGGGGAGATTCCCGATACGCAGTATTTT
TRBV4-1	TRBJ2-7	.	TRBD2	CASSRTSVSYEQYF	TGCGCCAGCAGCCGGACTAGCGTTTCCTACGAGCAGTACTTC
TRBV7-8	TRBJ2-1	.	TRBD1	CASSLAWDRGANNEQFF	TGTGCCAGCAGCTTAGCCTGGGACAGGGGAGCCAACAATGAGCAGTTCTTC
TRBV29-1	TRBJ1-2	.	.	CSVEGYYTF	TGCAGCGTCGAGGGGTACTACACCTTC
TRBV6-5	TRBJ2-7	.	.	CASSPSLRREQYF	TGTGCCAGCAGCCCGAGTTTAAGGAGGGAGCAGTACTTC
TRBV4-1	TRBJ1-2	.	TRBD1	CASSPRQGAGGYTF	TGCGCCAGCAGCCCCAGACAGGGGGCAGGAGGCTACACCTTC
TRBV19	TRBJ1-6	.	.	CASSPRPVFPLHF	TGTGCCAGTAGTCCCCGCCCAGTGTTTCCCCTCCACTTT
TRBV27	TRBJ1-2	.	TRBD1	CASSDRVEGGYTF	TGTGCCAGCAGTGACAGGGTCGAAGGAGGCTACACCTTC
TRBV5-1	TRBJ1-2	.	TRBD1	CASSLGQGANYGYTF	TGCGCCAGCAGCTTGGGACAGGGAGCTAACTATGGCTACACCTTC
TRBV9	TRBJ1-6	.	.	CASSDLKGGHNSPLHF	TGTGCCAGCAGCGACCTAAAGGGGGGCCATAATTCACCCCTCCACTTT
TRBV5-1	TRBJ2-3	.	TRBD2	CASSLVPGGLDTQYF	TGCGCCAGCAGCTTGGTCCCGGGGGGTCTGGATACGCAGTATTTT
TRBV5-8	TRBJ1-1	.	.	CASSLNRRTEAFF	TGTGCCAGCAGCTTAAATCGGCGGACTGAAGCTTTCTTT
TRBV7-2	TRBJ1-2	.	.	CASGGRNYGYTF	TGTGCCAGCGGGGGACGCAACTATGGCTACACCTTC
TRBV7-9	TRBJ2-2	.	TRBD1	CASSSAAGQGLTGELFF	TGTGCCAGCAGCTCTGCGGCAGGACAGGGGTTAACCGGGGAGCTGTTTTTT
TRBV18	TRBJ1-5	.	.	CASSPRSGLSNQPQHF	TGTGCCAGCTCACCACGGTCAGGGCTTAGCAATCAGCCCCAGCATTTT
TRBV4-3	TRBJ1-2	.	.	CASSQAPGEIHGYTF	TGCGCCAGCAGCCAAGCACCAGGGGAGATACATGGCTACACCTTC
TRBV10-3	TRBJ2-1	.	.	CAIARGDNNEQFF	TGTGCCATAGCTCGGGGCGATAACAATGAGCAGTTCTTC